These T cell receptor beta chains were read from a single sample in a study of T cells in Graves' hyperthyroidism and ophthalmopathy. TCRdb itself ran the multiplex PCR reads through MiXCR, one entry per CDR3 protein. In the table there are under 450,000 distinct CDR3 sequences, approximately 17% of which are singletons. Sequencing was done on a sample of blood. The receptor source for this set is a woman younger than 45 with Graves' hyperthyroidism that later progressed to Graves' ophthalmopathy. CDR3s include the opening cysteine and the closing phenylalanine or tryptophan. The order of the fields is J gene, clone size, V gene, D gene, CDR3 protein, CDR3 DNA. D genes are given only for firm matches. Size values are once, few and many counts, or a class for expanded clones, and some rows have none.

J: TRBJ2-2; size: many; V: TRBV7-9; D: TRBD1; CDR3: CASSVGTVVSAGELFF; DNA: TGTGCCAGCAGCGTCGGGACAGTAGTTTCTGCCGGGGAGCTGTTTTTT
J: TRBJ1-2; size: -; V: TRBV9; D: -; CDR3: CASSGTPGNYGYTF; DNA: TGTGCCAGCAGCGGAACCCCAGGGAACTATGGCTACACCTTC
J: TRBJ2-7; size: many; V: TRBV6-1; D: -; CDR3: CASSRNSPNSYEQYF; DNA: TGTGCCAGCAGCCGAAACTCACCTAACTCCTACGAGCAGTACTTC
J: TRBJ1-2; size: many; V: TRBV27; D: TRBD1; CDR3: CASGQGAGYGYTF; DNA: TGTGCCAGCGGACAGGGGGCGGGCTATGGCTACACCTTC
J: TRBJ2-5; size: -; V: TRBV14; D: -; CDR3: CASSQDPAGRETQYF; DNA: TGTGCCAGCAGCCAAGACCCCGCGGGTCGGGAGACCCAGTACTTC
J: TRBJ1-1; size: few; V: TRBV6-1; D: -; CDR3: CASSSTGASAFF; DNA: TGTGCCAGCAGTTCCACGGGGGCGTCAGCTTTCTTT
J: TRBJ2-1; size: -; V: TRBV27; D: TRBD1; CDR3: CASSLSTGAFYNEQFF; DNA: TGTGCCAGCAGTTTATCAACAGGGGCCTTCTACAATGAGCAGTTCTTC
J: TRBJ2-7; size: -; V: TRBV10-3; D: TRBD2; CDR3: CAIGTSGGYEQYF; DNA: TGTGCCATTGGGACTAGCGGGGGATACGAGCAGTACTTC
J: TRBJ1-6; size: many; V: TRBV5-1; D: -; CDR3: CASSLEFGQGSSPLHF; DNA: TGCGCCAGCAGCTTGGAGTTTGGCCAAGGGAGTTCACCCCTCCACTTT
J: TRBJ2-2; size: many; V: TRBV5-1; D: TRBD2; CDR3: CASSLNREEATGELFF; DNA: TGCGCCAGCAGCTTAAATCGGGAGGAGGCCACCGGGGAGCTGTTTTTT
J: TRBJ2-7; size: many; V: TRBV27; D: -; CDR3: CASSLGAGVIYEQYF; DNA: TGTGCCAGCAGTTTAGGAGCAGGGGTCATCTACGAGCAGTACTTC
J: TRBJ2-1; size: many; V: TRBV11-1; D: -; CDR3: CASSLVLKNEQFF; DNA: TGTGCCAGCAGCTTAGTACTGAAAAATGAGCAGTTCTTC
J: TRBJ1-5; size: many; V: TRBV27; D: -; CDR3: CASSSMGSQPRPQHF; DNA: TGTGCCAGCAGTTCAATGGGCAGCCAACCTCGGCCCCAGCATTTT